This section outlines one T cell receptor (beta chain) sequence together with its context. Its target is unknown. The CDR3 length is 14 residues. With V trimmed by 6 bases and J by 4 bases, 5 bases remained unmatched. Germline assignment: CDR1 MDHEN and CDR2 SYDVKM. The source of the sample is a study of T cell responses to AZD1222 COVID-19 vaccine. Study observations and caveats: Every sample of the repertoires postdated the peak T cell response. Spike-specific TCR breadth and depth went up after people got two AZD1222 doses. Along spike, vaccine-associated CD4 TCRs were found throughout, with dominance at 160-218 and 743-854.

The protocol was immunoSEQ multiplex PCR, while the TCRdb copy is restricted to in-frame clones and leaves out a portion. This sample has 150,000 to 200,000 clones, with around 90% found just once. The starting material was peripheral blood, obtained on day 0 of AZD1222 vaccination. This rearrangement joins TRBV28 to TRBJ1-4; 7 nucleotides align to TRBD1. This receptor was taken from an adult in good health. The CDR3 DNA reads as TGTGCCAGCAGGCCGGGACAGTTTAATGAAAAACTGTTTTTT. This translates into CASRPGQFNEKLFF.